This entry lists 31 T cell receptor beta chains sequenced from one sample in a study of regulatory T cells in long-lasting Graves disease. Libraries of TCR beta came from iRepertoire HTBI primers plus Arm-PCR of CDR3 regions. TCRdb used MiXCR to reprocess the multiplex PCR reads, holding one entry per CDR3 protein. The repertoire holds around 400,000 distinct CDR3 sequences, with 15% as singletons. Time point given: newly diagnosed GD, antithyroid drugs for less than 3 months. PBMC-derived RNA was used for the TCR library. In addition, the sample was reused for a study of T cells in Graves' hyperthyroidism and ophthalmopathy.

The sequencing used peripheral blood mononuclear cells (PBMCs), collected at new diagnosis, from a patient treated with antithyroid drugs. The source of these receptors is a woman in her thirties or forties with Graves disease.

In this sample, this clonotype turned up many times. This chain links TRBV28 with TRBJ1-2; 9 bases map to TRBD1. This CDR3 contains 16 residues. V shed 4 bases and J 5 bases; nucleotides not matched to a gene: 11. Germline-derived CDR1 and CDR2 are MDHEN and SYDVKM. The chain's CDR3 is CASSSAQGALEYGYTF. CDR3 in DNA: TGTGCCAGCAGTTCTGCACAGGGGGCGCTTGAGTATGGCTACACCTTC.

The V call is TRBV24-1, the J call TRBJ2-1; 10 positions match TRBD2. Germline loops: CDR1 KGHDR, CDR2 SFDVKD. The junction had 2 bases not matched to a gene; V was cut back by 7 bases and J by 0 bases. The CDR3 is 15 residues long. CDR3 DNA: TGTGCCACCAGGCCTAGCGGGAGCTCCTACAATGAGCAGTTCTTC. Its protein is CATRPSGSSYNEQFF.

This clonotype occurred a few times. The chain is built from TRBV5-6 and TRBJ2-5, with D perhaps TRBD2 (6 bases). V was clipped by 4 bases and J by 3 bases, with 13 bases between them. The CDR3 totals 14 residues. CDR1 and CDR2 from the germline V gene are SGHDT and YYEEEE. Here the CDR3 reads CASSPIGGEETQYF. CDR3 coding DNA: TGTGCCAGCAGCCCAATCGGGGGAGAAGAGACCCAGTACTTC.

The genes are TRBV11-3 and TRBJ2-5; 7 bases match TRBD1. CDR1 is SGHNT and CDR2 is YENEEA in the germline V gene. V shed 5 bases and J 4 bases; nucleotides not matched to a gene: 10. The CDR3 loop spans 15 amino acids. DNA of the CDR3: TGTGCCAGCAGCCATCAGAGGGGGCGCGGAGAGACCCAGTACTTC. Translation gives CASSHQRGRGETQYF. Variable domain in full (rest from reference TRBV11-3 and TRBJ2-5): EAGVVQSPRYKIIEKKQPVAFWCNPISGHNTLYWYLQNLGQGPELLIRYENEEAVDDSQLPKDRFSAERLKGVDSTLKIQPAELGDSAVYLCASSHQRGRGETQYFGPGTRLLVL.

This clonotype was recorded many times. The V and J genes are TRBV6-2 or TRBV6-3 and TRBJ1-1; D may be TRBD1 (5 bases). Trimming cost V 1 base and J 6 bases, with 21 bases left between them. Germline CDR1 and CDR2: MNHEY and SVGEGT. The CDR3 runs to 17 residues. This chain's CDR3 is CASSYLDWGKSRAEAFF. The CDR3 DNA is TGTGCCAGCAGTTACTTGGATTGGGGGAAAAGCCGGGCTGAAGCTTTCTTT.

The chain employs TRBV5-1 and TRBJ1-2, with D perhaps matching TRBD1 (6 bases). The CDR3 sequence is 14 residues long. V lost 3 bases and J lost 3, with 12 bases in between. Germline CDR1 is SGHRS and CDR2 is YFSETQ. This CDR3 is CASSSTGNDYGYTF. The CDR3 nucleotides are TGCGCCAGCAGCTCTACAGGGAACGACTATGGCTACACCTTC.

This clonotype was observed at least ten times. The V call is TRBV7-3, the J call TRBJ1-4; no clear D. Germline-derived CDR1 and CDR2 are SGHTA and FQGTGA. The CDR3 is made up of 15 amino acids. V was cut by 1 base and J by 4 bases, with 10 bases left in between. Written as DNA, the CDR3 is TGTGCCAGCAGCTTAAGACACGGGAGTAATGAAAAACTGTTTTTT. As protein: CASSLRHGSNEKLFF. Variable domain in full (rest from reference TRBV7-3 and TRBJ1-4): GAGVSQTPSNKVTEKGKYVELRCDPISGHTALYWYRQSLGQGPEFLIYFQGTGAADDSGLPNDRFFAVRPEGSVSTLKIQRTERGDSAVYLCASSLRHGSNEKLFFGSGTQLSVL.

This sequence joins TRBV29-1 and TRBJ2-7; D possibly corresponds to TRBD2 (5 bases). Germline CDR1 SQVTM, CDR2 ANQGSEA. CDR3 length equals 12 residues. Trimming removed 5 bases from V and 0 bases from J, with 8 bases in between. In DNA, the CDR3 is TGCAGCGTTCAGGACTCCTCCTACGAGCAGTACTTC. Protein sequence: CSVQDSSYEQYF.

This clonotype turned up a few times. This rearrangement joins TRBV29-1 to TRBJ2-1; TRBD2 might be the D (6 bases). The CDR3 is 16 residues long. The V gene's germline CDR1 is SQVTM and CDR2 ANQGSEA. The V and J ends lost 7 bases and 6 bases respectively, with 25 bases between them. The DNA of the CDR3 is TGCAGCGCAATTCCGACTAGTTCTGGTTTAGGCAATGAGCAGTTCTTC. Its translation is CSAIPTSSGLGNEQFF.

This clonotype was detected only a few times. A clone one base away is much larger, so this may be a read error. The chain recombines TRBV5-1 with TRBJ2-1; D is perhaps TRBD1 or TRBD2 (5 bases each). This CDR3 region has 17 residues. CDR1 is SGHRS and CDR2 is YFSETQ in the germline V gene. For the CDR3, the DNA is TGCGCCAGCAGCTTGGGGGGGTTCACGGACTCCTACAATGAGCAGTCCTTC. This gives the protein CASSLGGFTDSYNEQSF.

Many counts were recorded for this clonotype. The chain uses TRBV2 and TRBJ2-1; TRBD2 matches 9 bases. J gave up 5 bases and V 6 bases, and 11 bases lay outside the gene matches. The germline V gene has CDR1 SNHLY and CDR2 FYNNEI. This CDR3 comprises 16 residues. The CDR3 sequence: CASRESGTSIHNEQFF. The CDR3 DNA reads as TGTGCCAGCAGGGAATCCGGGACTAGCATCCACAATGAGCAGTTCTTC. Looking up the rest from reference TRBV2 and TRBJ2-1 gives the full variable domain: EPEVTQTPSHQVTQMGQEVILRCVPISNHLYFYWYRQILGQKVEFLVSFYNNEISEKSEIFDDQFSVERPDGSNFTLKIRSTKLEDSAMYFCASRESGTSIHNEQFFGPGTRLTVL.

A word on this clonotype: This may be a read error: a much more frequent sequence differs by one nucleotide. J is TRBJ1-1 and V is TRBV28; no clear D gene. Trimming removed 10 bases at V and 5 bases at J, with 17 bases between. CDR1 is MDHEN and CDR2 is SYDVKM in the germline V gene. This CDR3 is built from 13 residues. CDR3 amino acids: CANRLGTRTEAFF. The DNA of the CDR3 is TGTGCCAACAGATTGGGTACGAGGACTGAAGCTTTCTTT.

This clonotype has at least ten counts. The chain uses TRBV20-1 and TRBJ2-5; tentative D call: TRBD2 (6 bases). Germline values: CDR1 DFQATT, CDR2 SNEGSKA (reference sequence). This CDR3 is 12 amino acids long. The V gene lost 7 bases and the J gene lost 7 bases, with 16 bases spanning the gap. The CDR3 region has the DNA TGCAGTGGGTCCGGGAGTAGCGTGACCCAGTACTTC. Residues: CSGSGSSVTQYF.

At least ten counts were recorded for this clonotype. The chain links TRBV2 to TRBJ1-2; no firm D call. The V gene lost 6 bases and the J gene lost 0 bases, with 2 bases spanning the gap. Germline-derived CDR1 and CDR2 are SNHLY and FYNNEI. The CDR3 contains 11 residues. CDR3 nucleotide sequence: TGTGCCAGCAGCCCTAACTATGGCTACACCTTC. It specifies CASSPNYGYTF.

Ten or more counts support this clonotype. This chain uses TRBV12-5 with TRBJ2-3; 15 bases agree with TRBD2. Trimming cost V 0 bases and J 6 bases; bases outside gene matches: 7. Per germline, CDR1 LGHNT and CDR2 FRNRAP. This CDR3 spans 18 amino acids. The CDR3 DNA follows: TGTGCTAGTGGTTTGGTAAACGGACTAGCGGGAGGGCCGGATACGCAGTATTTT. It translates to CASGLVNGLAGGPDTQYF.

The gene calls are TRBV14 and TRBJ2-5; a possible D gene is TRBD2 (6 bases). The CDR3 covers 18 residues. Trimming took 3 bases from V and 2 from J, leaving 22 bases between them. Germline CDR1 is SGHDN and CDR2 is FVKESK. CDR3 region: CASSHRDSGLRGQETQYF. CDR3 DNA: TGTGCCAGCAGCCATCGAGATAGCGGCCTACGGGGGCAAGAGACCCAGTACTTC. The whole variable domain, remainder taken from reference TRBV14 and TRBJ2-5, is EAGVTQFPSHSVIEKGQTVTLRCDPISGHDNLYWYRRVMGKEIKFLLHFVKESKQDESGMPNNRFLAERTGGTYSTLKVQPAELEDSGVYFCASSHRDSGLRGQETQYFGPGTRLLVL.

At least ten counts were recorded for this clonotype. V gene TRBV4-3 combines with J gene TRBJ2-5, with TRBD1 matching over 9 bases. This CDR3 is built from 15 residues. V lost 4 bases, J lost 5 bases, and 8 bases stayed unmatched. Per germline, CDR1 LGHNA and CDR2 YSLEER. CDR3 in amino acids: CASSPGTGSRETQYF. CDR3 in DNA: TGCGCCAGCAGCCCAGGGACAGGGAGTCGTGAGACCCAGTACTTC.

The rearrangement links TRBV6-5 to TRBJ2-7; D is perhaps TRBD1 (5 bases). Trimming took off 4 bases at V and 1 base at J, with 17 bases between the two ends. CDR1 and CDR2 from the germline V gene are MNHEY and SVGAGI. The CDR3 contains 16 residues. The CDR3 loop reads CASSSPQTEPSYEQYF. In DNA, the CDR3 is TGTGCCAGCAGTTCCCCGCAGACAGAGCCTTCCTACGAGCAGTACTTC.

The sample holds many counts of this clonotype. The chain recombines TRBV19 with TRBJ2-2, with D uncertain. V was trimmed by 0 bases and J by 4 bases, leaving 6 bases between them. The CDR3 consists of 14 residues. Germline loops: CDR1 LNHDA, CDR2 SQIVND (reference sequence). This chain's CDR3 is CASSIEGVTGELFF. In DNA, the CDR3 is TGTGCCAGTAGTATAGAAGGAGTCACCGGGGAGCTGTTTTTT.

This clonotype was detected many times. The chain uses TRBV9 and TRBJ2-2; D is undetermined. V was shortened by 0 bases and J by 0 bases, with 6 bases between the two germline ends. Germline CDR1 is SGDLS and CDR2 is YYNGEE. CDR3 size: 15 residues. CDR3 protein: CASSVETTNTGELFF. Here the CDR3 DNA reads TGTGCCAGCAGCGTAGAGACCACGAACACCGGGGAGCTGTTTTTT.

This clonotype occurred many times. The V and J genes are TRBV2 and TRBJ2-3, with D unresolved. Germline assignment: CDR1 SNHLY and CDR2 FYNNEI. Trimming removed 5 bases at V and 5 bases at J, with 17 bases between. The CDR3 consists of 15 residues. CDR3 amino acids: CASSPSHQSRDTQYF. CDR3 coding DNA: TGTGCCAGCAGTCCCTCCCATCAATCTCGAGATACGCAGTATTTT. Full variable domain (remainder filled in from reference TRBV2 and TRBJ2-3): EPEVTQTPSHQVTQMGQEVILRCVPISNHLYFYWYRQILGQKVEFLVSFYNNEISEKSEIFDDQFSVERPDGSNFTLKIRSTKLEDSAMYFCASSPSHQSRDTQYFGPGTRLTVL.

Regarding this clonotype: A much larger clone is a single base away; this may be a read error. The V and J genes are TRBV28 and TRBJ2-1; TRBD2 aligns across 10 bases. Germline V gene lookup returns CDR1 MDHEN and CDR2 SYDVKM. CDR3 length: 17 residues. V lost 6 bases to trimming and J lost 4 bases; unmatched junction nucleotides: 12. CDR3 nucleotides: TGTGCCAGCAGGTTAACCCCGGGACTAGCGAGTTACAATGAGCAGTTCTTC. Protein: CASRLTPGLASYNEQFF. Looking up the rest from reference TRBV28 and TRBJ2-1 gives the full variable domain: DVKVTQSSRYLVKRTGEKVFLECVQDMDHENMFWYRQDPGLGLRLIYFSYDVKMKEKGDIPEGYSVSREKKERFSLILESASTNQTSMYLCASRLTPGLASYNEQFFGPGTRLTVL.

The chain couples TRBV29-1 to TRBJ2-7; the match to TRBD1 covers 7 bases. This CDR3 is built from 12 residues. V gave up 4 bases and J gave up 4 bases; unmatched junction bases: 4. The germline CDR1 and CDR2 sequences are SQVTM and ANQGSEA. DNA of the CDR3: TGCAGCGTTGCGAGACAGGGTTACGAGCAGTACTTC. The encoded protein is CSVARQGYEQYF.

This clonotype appeared a few times. In DNA, the CDR3 is TGTGCCAGCGGACAGGGTGGACTAGGCGACACAGATACGCAGTATTTT. Translating it yields CASGQGGLGDTDTQYF. The chain combines TRBV13 with TRBJ2-3; a possible D gene is TRBD1 (8 bases). Germline loops: CDR1 PRHDT, CDR2 FYEKMQ (reference sequence). V gave up 8 bases and J gave up 2 bases, with 20 bases separating them. This CDR3 region has 16 residues.

The table lists this clonotype with many counts. The V call is TRBV28, the J call TRBJ1-1, with 10 bases identical to TRBD1. The CDR3 loop spans 16 amino acids. Germline V CDR1 and CDR2: MDHEN, SYDVKM. Trimming cost V 4 bases and J 6 bases; bases outside gene matches: 11. DNA of the CDR3: TGTGCCAGCAGTTCGTGGACAGGGGGTACCGACTCTGAAGCTTTCTTT. Translating gives CASSSWTGGTDSEAFF.

This clonotype has at least ten counts. The chain has TRBV10-3 and TRBJ1-4, with TRBD1 matching 8 bases. Trimming cost V 10 bases and J 7 bases; bases outside gene matches: 17. This CDR3 is 16 amino acids long. Germline CDR1 is ENHRY and CDR2 is SYGVKD. CDR3 bases: TGTGCCACCAACCGAGACGGACAGGGATCGGCTGAAAAACTGTTTTTT. Its protein is CATNRDGQGSAEKLFF.

In regard to this clonotype: This may be a read error: a much more frequent sequence differs by one nucleotide. The chain links TRBV6-5 to TRBJ2-7; D is ambiguous. This CDR3 has 15 residues. CDR1 MNHEY and CDR2 SVGAGI come from the germline V gene. CDR3 sequence: CASSYSKGLVYGQYF. CDR3 DNA sequence: TGTGCCAGCAGTTACTCGAAGGGCTTGGTCTACGGGCAGTACTTC.

CDR3 DNA sequence: TGTGCCAGCTCACCGAGGGTTAAAGGACGTCAAGAGACCCAGTACTTC. This translates into CASSPRVKGRQETQYF. V gene TRBV18 combines with J gene TRBJ2-5, with TRBD2 as a possible D gene (5 bases). CDR3 length: 16 amino acids. CDR1 and CDR2 (germline): KGHSH, LQKENI. Trimming removed 3 bases from V and 2 bases from J, with 16 bases in between.

In its sample, this clonotype was seen a few times. The V call is TRBV24-1, the J call TRBJ2-1; 7 nucleotides line up with TRBD1. CDR3 length: 13 residues. Germline V gives CDR1 KGHDR, CDR2 SFDVKD. Losses at the gene ends were 3 bases for V and 10 bases for J; bases not matched to a gene: 5. The CDR3 coding sequence is TGTGCCACCAGTGATCGACAGGGAGACGAGCAGTTCTTC. Translating it yields CATSDRQGDEQFF.

This clonotype was detected a few times. CDR3 residues: CASSGIGAYEQYF. The CDR3 DNA reads as TGTGCCAGTAGTGGGATAGGGGCCTACGAGCAGTACTTC. The chain recombines TRBV19 with TRBJ2-7; a weak D match, TRBD1 (5 bases). CDR1 is LNHDA, CDR2 SQIVND, per germline (reference sequence). The V end lost 5 bases, the J end lost 2 bases, and 10 bases lay between the germline ends. There are 13 residues in the CDR3.

This clonotype was seen ten or more times. The V call is TRBV30, the J call TRBJ2-1, with D perhaps matching TRBD2 (6 bases). CDR3 size: 12 residues. Germline-derived CDR1 and CDR2 are GTSNPN and SVGIG (reference sequence). Trimming stripped 0 bases from V and 9 bases from J, with 9 bases between. This chain's CDR3 is CAWSVLGGEQFF. As DNA, the CDR3 is TGTGCCTGGAGTGTACTGGGAGGTGAGCAGTTCTTC.